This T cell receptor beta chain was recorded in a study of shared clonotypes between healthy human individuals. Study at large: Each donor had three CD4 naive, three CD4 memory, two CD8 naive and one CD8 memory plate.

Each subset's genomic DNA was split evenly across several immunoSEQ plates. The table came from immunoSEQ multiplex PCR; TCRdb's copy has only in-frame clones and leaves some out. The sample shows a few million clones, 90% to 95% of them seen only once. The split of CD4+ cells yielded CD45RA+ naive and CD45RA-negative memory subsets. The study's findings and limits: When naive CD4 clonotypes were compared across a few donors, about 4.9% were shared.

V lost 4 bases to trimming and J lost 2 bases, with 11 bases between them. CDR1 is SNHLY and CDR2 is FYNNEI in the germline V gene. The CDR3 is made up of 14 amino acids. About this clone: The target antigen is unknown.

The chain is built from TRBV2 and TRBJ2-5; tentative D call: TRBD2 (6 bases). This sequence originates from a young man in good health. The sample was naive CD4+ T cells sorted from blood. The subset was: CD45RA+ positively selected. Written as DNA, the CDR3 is TGTGCCAGCAGTGCGAATAGCGGACAAGAGACCCAGTACTTC. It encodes CASSANSGQETQYF.